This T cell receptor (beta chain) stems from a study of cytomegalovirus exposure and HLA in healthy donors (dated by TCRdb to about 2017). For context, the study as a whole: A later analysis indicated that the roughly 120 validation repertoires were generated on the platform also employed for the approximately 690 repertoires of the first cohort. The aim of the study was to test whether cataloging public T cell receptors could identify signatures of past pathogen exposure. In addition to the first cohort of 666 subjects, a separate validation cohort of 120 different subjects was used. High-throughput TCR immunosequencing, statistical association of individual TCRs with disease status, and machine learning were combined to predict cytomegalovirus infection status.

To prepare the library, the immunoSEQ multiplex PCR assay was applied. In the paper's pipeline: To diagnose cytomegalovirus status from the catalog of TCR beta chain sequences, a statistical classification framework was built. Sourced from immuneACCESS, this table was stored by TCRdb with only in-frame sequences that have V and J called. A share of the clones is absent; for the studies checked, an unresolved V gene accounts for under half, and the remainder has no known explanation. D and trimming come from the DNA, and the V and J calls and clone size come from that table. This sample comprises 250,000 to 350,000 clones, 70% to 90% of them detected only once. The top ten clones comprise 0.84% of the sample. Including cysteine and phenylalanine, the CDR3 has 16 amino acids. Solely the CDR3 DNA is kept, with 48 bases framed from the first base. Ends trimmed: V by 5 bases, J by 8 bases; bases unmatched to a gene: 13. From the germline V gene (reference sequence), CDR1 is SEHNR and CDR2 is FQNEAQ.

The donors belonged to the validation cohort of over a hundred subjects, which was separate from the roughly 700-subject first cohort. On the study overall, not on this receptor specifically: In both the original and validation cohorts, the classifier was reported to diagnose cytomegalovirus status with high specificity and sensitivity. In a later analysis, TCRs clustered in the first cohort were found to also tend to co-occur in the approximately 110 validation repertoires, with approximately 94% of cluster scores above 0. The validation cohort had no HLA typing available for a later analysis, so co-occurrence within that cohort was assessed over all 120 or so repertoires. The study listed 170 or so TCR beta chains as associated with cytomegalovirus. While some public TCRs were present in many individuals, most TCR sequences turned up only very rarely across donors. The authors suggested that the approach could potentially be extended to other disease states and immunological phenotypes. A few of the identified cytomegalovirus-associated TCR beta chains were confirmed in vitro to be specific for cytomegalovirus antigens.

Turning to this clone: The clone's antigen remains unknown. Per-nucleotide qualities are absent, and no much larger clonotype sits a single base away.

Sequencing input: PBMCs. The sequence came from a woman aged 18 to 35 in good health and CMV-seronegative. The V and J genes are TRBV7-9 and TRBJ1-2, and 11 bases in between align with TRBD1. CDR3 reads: CASSNGQGAISRGYTF. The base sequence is TGTGCCAGCAGCAACGGACAGGGGGCGATTTCTCGCGGCTACACCTTC.